This T cell receptor (beta chain) was captured by sequencing in a study of Tregs in tolerant kidney transplant recipients. Findings of the study overall: Findings come from small patient numbers and require larger validation. Donor-specific Treg expansion exceeded global Treg expansion in tolerant patients, suggesting antigen drive.

The assay was immunoSEQ multiplex PCR, and TCRdb's table has in-frame clones only and misses some. The sample has 54,000 or so clones, about 91% seen once. V was cut by 1 base and J by 3 bases, with 13 bases left in between. There are 15 residues in the CDR3. Germline CDR1 is SGHAT and CDR2 is FQDESV (reference sequence). Mixed chimerism was transient after nonmyeloablative marrow transplants from related graft donors. CD4+CD25+CD127- Tregs, CD4+CD25- non-Tregs, CD4 and CD8 cells were sorted. Concerning this clone: No antigen is known for it.

Specimen: CD8+ T cells from blood (PBMCs), collected 24 months after the transplant. V usage is TRBV11-1 and J usage is TRBJ2-7; TRBD1 is a possible D gene (6 bases). The sequence derives from a human patient who received a combined kidney and bone marrow transplant. Some of these T cells may belong to the graft donor. CDR3 residues: CASSLEQGVFYEQYF. The CDR3 nucleotides are TGTGCCAGCAGCTTAGAACAGGGAGTTTTCTACGAGCAGTACTTC.